The 5 T cell receptor beta chains listed next were all sequenced from one sample in a study of CD8 T cells in acute hepatitis C reinfection. The protocol was immunoSEQ multiplex PCR, while the TCRdb copy is restricted to in-frame clones and leaves out a portion. Altogether 850 to 1,200 clones are present, around three fifths being singletons, with the ten largest covering around 10%. Time point denoted: at least 347 days after estimated infection, following spontaneous clearance. The hepatitis C virus-specific receptor repertoire was characterized directly ex vivo, with no prior expansion in culture. Notes on the study in general: All groups preferentially used TRBV04 and TRBV06, which was not due to overrepresentation in the naive pool.

The starting material was HCV NS3-1073 tetramer-sorted CD8+ T cells from PBMCs, obtained at follow-up. Receptors originate from a middle-aged man who spontaneously cleared hepatitis C infection.

The chain combines TRBV7-9 with TRBJ2-2; 9 bases fit TRBD1. With V trimmed by 1 base and J by 6 bases, 12 bases remained unmatched. Per the germline V gene, CDR1 is SEHNR and CDR2 is FQNEAQ (reference sequence). This CDR3 is 18 amino acids long. This chain's CDR3 is CASSLVPGQGPNAGELFF. The DNA of the CDR3 is TGTGCCAGCAGCTTAGTCCCGGGACAGGGACCCAACGCCGGGGAGCTGTTTTTT.

The chain is built from TRBV4-3 and TRBJ2-7; D unclear. The CDR3 has 16 residues. Germline loops: CDR1 LGHNA, CDR2 YSLEER. The germline V and J ends were trimmed by 0 bases and 0 bases, with 12 bases remaining between them. The CDR3 sequence is CASSQEVGRSSYEQYF. CDR3 DNA sequence: TGCGCCAGCAGCCAAGAGGTCGGGCGGTCCTCCTACGAGCAGTACTTC.

This chain links TRBV4-2 with TRBJ1-1; D call uncertain. There are 13 residues in the CDR3. Germline assignment: CDR1 LGHNA and CDR2 YNFKEQ. V shed 0 bases and J shed 8 bases, with 10 bases lying between them. The CDR3: CASSQEKSSEAFF. The CDR3 region has the DNA TGTGCCAGCAGCCAAGAGAAAAGCAGCGAAGCTTTCTTT.

This clone is deemed large. The chain employs TRBV29-1 and TRBJ2-1; 7 bases map to TRBD1. CDR1 is SQVTM, CDR2 ANQGSEA, per germline. CDR3 length: 14 amino acids. Trimming at V came to 4 bases and at J to 2 bases, leaving 5 bases not matched to a gene. The CDR3 here is CSVAEQGTYNEQFF. CDR3 coding DNA: TGCAGCGTTGCGGAACAGGGGACCTACAATGAGCAGTTCTTC.

This chain connects TRBV6-1 to TRBJ1-3; possibly TRBD1 for D (5 bases). This CDR3 has 13 residues. V shed 7 bases and J shed 7 bases, with 14 bases lying between them. Germline V gene lookup returns CDR1 MNHNS and CDR2 SASEGT. CDR3 nucleotides: TGTGCCAGCAAATTACCGGGGGAGAACACCATATATTTT. It translates to CASKLPGENTIYF.